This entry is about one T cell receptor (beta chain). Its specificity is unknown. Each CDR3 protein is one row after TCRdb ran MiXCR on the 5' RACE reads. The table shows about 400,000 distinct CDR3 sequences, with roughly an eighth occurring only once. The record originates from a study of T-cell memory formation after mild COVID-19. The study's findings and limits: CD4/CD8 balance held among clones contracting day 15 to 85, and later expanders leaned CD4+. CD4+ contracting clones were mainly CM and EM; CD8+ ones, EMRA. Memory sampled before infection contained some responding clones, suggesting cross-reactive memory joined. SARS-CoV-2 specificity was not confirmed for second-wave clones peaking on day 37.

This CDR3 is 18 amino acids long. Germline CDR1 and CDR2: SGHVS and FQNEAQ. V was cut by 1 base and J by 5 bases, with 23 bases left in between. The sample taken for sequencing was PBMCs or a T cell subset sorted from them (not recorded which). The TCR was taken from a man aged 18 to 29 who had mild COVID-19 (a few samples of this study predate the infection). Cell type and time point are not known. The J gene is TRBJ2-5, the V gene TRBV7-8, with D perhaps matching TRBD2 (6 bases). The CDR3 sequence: CASSLVSVGVGLLETQYF. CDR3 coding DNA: TGTGCCAGCAGCTTAGTCTCAGTCGGTGTAGGACTATTGGAGACCCAGTACTTC.